This T cell receptor (beta chain) emerged from a study of T cells in Graves' hyperthyroidism and ophthalmopathy (dated by TCRdb to the late 2010s). Turning to the overall study: Peripheral blood was collected at initial diagnosis, before any treatment. A discovery cohort of about 95 patients, 43 with Graves' ophthalmopathy and more than 55 with stable Graves' hyperthyroidism, was used to find distinguishing TCR V-J signatures. Whether ophthalmopathy could be predicted prospectively was tested in an independent validation cohort made up of approximately 19 hyperthyroidism patients plus 17 patients who later progressed to ophthalmopathy. The approximately 98 discovery patients were randomly divided into training and test sets at a 7:3 ratio. In about 6 Graves' hyperthyroidism patients, the study also compared T-cell repertoires from thyroid tissue with T-cell repertoires from blood. After sampling, hyperthyroidism patients received methimazole starting at 30 mg daily, and ophthalmopathy patients received high-dose intravenous methylprednisolone. The paper reports TCR Vbeta CDR3 sequencing of 135 peripheral blood samples: 43 ophthalmopathy, under 80 hyperthyroidism and around 17 progressor patients. Results and caveats for the whole study, not just this receptor: Most expanded thyroid clonotypes (frequency above 0.001) were also detected in blood, a finding suggesting that blood repertoires may reflect thyroid immune responses. No statistical method was used to fix the sample size in advance, and group allocation was not hidden from the investigators. In validation, progression to ophthalmopathy was predicted by the model with 70% to 71% sensitivity and 72.22% specificity, a median of about 6.8 months before onset. In cross-validation, a model built on a 13 V-J signature told ophthalmopathy apart from stable hyperthyroidism with about 90% sensitivity and approximately 81% specificity, and in testing the same model reached 80%/75%.

Hyperthyroidism patients were aged 18 to 65 years and newly diagnosed, with disease duration of less than 2 months. Patients with uncontrolled infections, other autoimmune diseases, pregnancy or lactation were excluded. Diagnoses relied on clinical symptoms, serum thyroxine and TRAb, thyroid ultrasound and orbital computed tomography. Blood from progressor patients was collected at the time of first diagnosis with hyperthyroidism, before any ophthalmopathy symptoms had appeared. Ficoll-Paque density gradient centrifugation was used to isolate PBMCs from approximately 10 ml of fresh peripheral blood. Patients classed as progressors first received a Graves' hyperthyroidism diagnosis and then went on to develop ophthalmopathy during follow-up. Total RNA was extracted with Trizol reagent, and quality was checked on an Agilent 2100 Bioanalyzer. The CDR3 has 12 amino acids, counting the end cysteine and phenylalanine. The sequence is cut down to CDR3 DNA, 36 bases in frame from base 1. V and J lose 2 bases and 5 bases, and a span of 9 bases separates them. The germline V gene (reference sequence) gives CDR1 as GTSNPN and CDR2 as SVGIG.

This clonotype was seen at least ten times. The antigen it recognizes is unknown. The input lacks base qualities; no much larger clone sits a single base away. Amplification of TCR beta CDR3 regions was carried out from RNA transcripts. For the first round of RT-PCR on the TCR CDR3, the HTBI primer set was used together with the Qiagen OneStep RT-PCR kit. The libraries were constructed in a second round of multiplex PCR and then size-selected and purified. Libraries were sequenced paired-end with 100 bp reads on an Illumina HiSeq2000. The original methods were these. SOAPnuke was used to process the raw data, removing reads that contained adapters or uncalled bases, had a mean Phred below 15, or lacked an exact match to the constant primer or identifier. COPE v1.2.5 was used to merge high-quality paired reads, and clonotypes were defined as unique nucleotide sequences. MiTCR v1.1 was used to align the clonotypes against IMGT TRBV, TRBD and TRBJ reference segments. Analysis was restricted to V-J combinations with a frequency above 0.0001, which covered 98% to 99.2% of repertoires. The TCS score was defined as F50 (clonal expansion) divided by E x V (chaos), with BLOSUM62-based TCRdist calculated between CDR3 peptides within each V-J. Welch's t-statistics and random forest reduced roughly 500 V-J features to around 14, which were used in a naive Bayes classifier (R e1071). The public reads were reanalyzed by TCRdb: fastp trimming at Q25, MiXCR alignment, in-frame beta chains only. Every distinct CDR3 protein forms one entry, paired with its most common genes and DNA. The V and J calls were not made by the authors but by TCRdb's processing. This sample is represented by 280,000 or so distinct CDR3 sequences; 25% to 30% of them were singletons. The top ten hold approximately 25% of the sample.

The sequence derives from a man aged 40-49 years with Graves' hyperthyroidism that later progressed to Graves' ophthalmopathy. The specimen was blood. Recombination joined TRBV30 with TRBJ1-1; the D gene is not confidently resolved. The CDR3 region: CAWSNGYTEAFF. Here is the DNA: TGTGCCTGGAGTAACGGGTATACTGAAGCTTTCTTT.